These 31 T cell receptor beta chains originate from one sample sequenced in a study of blood T cell repertoires in COVID-19. TCRdb's copy holds only in-frame clones and misses some; the assay was immunoSEQ multiplex PCR. Among 99,000 or so clones, about four fifths were seen once, and the ten largest hold about 2%. Sequencing input: peripheral blood. All receptors derive from a man in his 70s with active or convalescent COVID-19.

The chain links TRBV7-2 to TRBJ1-1, with a possible D match to TRBD1 (6 bases). Trimming cost V 0 bases and J 4 bases, with 12 bases left between them. CDR3 length: 15 amino acids. The germline V gene has CDR1 SGHTA and CDR2 FQGNSA. CDR3 sequence: CASSLAWQGTTEAFF. In DNA form, the CDR3 reads TGTGCCAGCAGCTTAGCGTGGCAGGGGACCACTGAAGCTTTCTTT.

J is TRBJ2-4 and V is TRBV19, with D perhaps matching TRBD2 (6 bases). Trimming removed 5 bases at V and 2 bases at J, with 22 bases between. The CDR3 spans 18 residues. Germline V gene sequence: CDR1 LNHDA, CDR2 SQIVND (reference sequence). The CDR3 DNA reads as TGTGCCAGTAGTGCCCCCCCTGGTCAGGGAGGTTCCAAAAACATTCAGTACTTC. This sequence encodes CASSAPPGQGGSKNIQYF.

This rearrangement joins TRBV5-6 to TRBJ2-5; D may be TRBD1 (6 bases). Germline CDR1 and CDR2: SGHDT and YYEEEE. The CDR3 length is 14 residues. The V end lost 8 bases, the J end lost 2 bases, and 16 bases lay between the germline ends. Here the CDR3 reads CASKGQPVQETQYF. As DNA, the CDR3 is TGTGCCAGTAAAGGACAGCCGGTACAAGAGACCCAGTACTTC. The full variable domain, its missing parts supplied by reference TRBV5-6 and TRBJ2-5, is DAGVTQSPTHLIKTRGQQVTLRCSPKSGHDTVSWYQQALGQGPQFIFQYYEEEERQRGNFPDRFSGHQFPNYSSELNVNALLLGDSALYLCASKGQPVQETQYFGPGTRLLVL.

The gene calls are TRBV6-5 and TRBJ1-2, with 10 nucleotides matching TRBD1. The V gene end was trimmed by 6 bases and the J gene end by 7 bases; junction bases not matched to a gene: 8. Germline V gene sequence: CDR1 MNHEY, CDR2 SVGAGI. The CDR3 spans 14 residues. The CDR3 DNA follows: TGTGCCAGCAGCAACCAGGACAGGGGGTCTGGCTACACCTTC. As protein: CASSNQDRGSGYTF.

V gene TRBV28 combines with J gene TRBJ1-6, with 8 bases aligning to TRBD1. Trimming cost V 6 bases and J 7 bases; bases outside gene matches: 5. Germline V gene sequence: CDR1 MDHEN, CDR2 SYDVKM. This CDR3 region has 14 residues. The CDR3 bases are TGTGCCAGCAGCTTACAGGGGGGAAATTCACCCCTCCACTTT. This translates into CASSLQGGNSPLHF.

The V and J genes are TRBV5-6 and TRBJ1-6, with 8 nucleotides matching TRBD1. This CDR3 spans 17 amino acids. The V and J ends lost 4 bases and 3 bases, in that order; junction bases with no gene match: 9. Germline V CDR1 and CDR2: SGHDT, YYEEEE. The CDR3 region has the DNA TGTGCCAGCAGCCCCAGACAGGGGTTAGTCTATAATTCACCCCTCCACTTT. It codes for CASSPRQGLVYNSPLHF.

The V gene is TRBV7-2, the J gene TRBJ2-3, with D possibly matching TRBD1 (6 bases). Per the germline V gene, CDR1 is SGHTA and CDR2 is FQGNSA. The CDR3 covers 16 residues. V lost 1 base, J lost 1 base, and 12 bases lay in between. CDR3: CASSLVVAGGTDTQYF. The CDR3 DNA reads as TGTGCCAGCAGCTTAGTGGTGGCAGGGGGCACAGATACGCAGTATTTT.

J is TRBJ1-2 and V is TRBV28; D remains ambiguous. V dropped 4 bases and J dropped 8 bases, with 8 bases sitting between them. This CDR3 has 11 amino acids. Per the germline V gene, CDR1 is MDHEN and CDR2 is SYDVKM. CDR3 sequence: CASSSELGYTF. CDR3 DNA: TGTGCCAGCAGTTCTGAGTTAGGCTACACCTTC.

This clone showed up just a few times. The chain recombines TRBV2 with TRBJ2-7; 7 nucleotides line up with TRBD1. This CDR3 has 13 amino acids. With 6 bases clipped from V and 7 bases from J, the junction kept 9 bases outside the gene matches. Germline-derived CDR1 and CDR2 are SNHLY and FYNNEI. In nucleotides, the CDR3 is TGTGCCAGCAGGACGACAGGGTCGGGGGAGCAGTACTTC. Translation: CASRTTGSGEQYF. Filled out from reference TRBV2 and TRBJ2-7, the complete variable domain reads EPEVTQTPSHQVTQMGQEVILRCVPISNHLYFYWYRQILGQKVEFLVSFYNNEISEKSEIFDDQFSVERPDGSNFTLKIRSTKLEDSAMYFCASRTTGSGEQYFGPGTRLTVT.

The chain carries TRBV13 and TRBJ1-3; D gene ambiguous. Germline V gene lookup returns CDR1 PRHDT and CDR2 FYEKMQ (reference sequence). This CDR3 contains 16 residues. V was pared by 1 base and J by 0 bases, with 10 bases between. In DNA, the CDR3 is TGTGCCAGCAGCTTAGATGGAGCCCGCTCTGGAAACACCATATATTTT. Residues: CASSLDGARSGNTIYF.

V is TRBV9 and J is TRBJ1-6, with a possible D match to TRBD1 (5 bases). V lost 3 bases and J 9 bases, leaving 13 bases between the germline ends. Germline loops: CDR1 SGDLS, CDR2 YYNGEE. CDR3 length: 14 residues. CDR3 residues: CASSGPPTGSPLHF. CDR3 nucleotides: TGTGCCAGCAGCGGTCCACCCACAGGTTCACCCCTCCACTTT.

The J gene is TRBJ1-1, the V gene TRBV11-2; D might be TRBD1 (6 bases). The germline CDR1 and CDR2 sequences are SGHAT and FQNNGV. The V end was cut by 0 bases, the J end by 11 bases, with 13 bases between. CDR3 length: 13 residues. This CDR3 is CASSLDRTDRAFF. CDR3 DNA: TGTGCCAGCAGCTTAGATAGGACAGATAGGGCTTTCTTT.

This clone is a singleton in its sample. This chain connects TRBV10-3 to TRBJ2-2; TRBD1 agrees at 8 bases. Germline CDR1 reads ENHRY; CDR2 reads SYGVKD. Trimming cost V 10 bases and J 6 bases; bases outside gene matches: 13. This CDR3 has 15 residues. CDR3 coding DNA: TGTGCCACAGGGGCGGCAGGGGGCACCGCCGGGGAGCTGTTTTTT. This sequence encodes CATGAAGGTAGELFF.

This chain joins TRBV7-2 and TRBJ2-5; TRBD1 might be the D (8 bases). V shed 5 bases and J shed 5 bases, with 18 bases lying between them. The germline V gene encodes CDR1 SGHTA and CDR2 FQGNSA. This CDR3 has 15 amino acids. The CDR3 is CASSASGTGGETQYF. Here the CDR3 DNA reads TGTGCCAGCAGCGCAAGCGGGACAGGCGGGGAGACCCAGTACTTC.

This clone was picked up a small number of times. The chain joins TRBV6-5 to TRBJ2-1, with D unclear. The CDR3 is 11 amino acids. Germline V CDR1 and CDR2: MNHEY, SVGAGI. Trimming removed 4 bases at V and 5 bases at J, with 3 bases between. The CDR3 sequence: CASSSNNEQFF. Here the CDR3 DNA reads TGTGCCAGCAGTTCCAACAATGAGCAGTTCTTC.

The CDR3 nucleotides read TGTGCCAGCAGCTTAGTCCGCGGGGGGGCGAACACCGGGGAGCTGTTTTTT. As protein: CASSLVRGGANTGELFF. The V call is TRBV7-2, the J call TRBJ2-2, with 9 bases aligning to TRBD2. The ends lost 1 base at V and 0 bases at J; junction bases unmatched: 3. There are 17 residues in the CDR3. CDR1 and CDR2 (germline): SGHTA, FQGNSA.

The rearrangement joins TRBV3-1 (or the pseudogene TRBV3-2) to TRBJ1-2; perhaps TRBD1 as D (6 bases). The CDR3 sequence is 14 residues long. The germline CDR1 and CDR2 sequences are LGHDT and YNNKEL (reference sequence). V lost 3 bases and J 0 bases, leaving 8 bases between the germline ends. CDR3 sequence (DNA): TGTGCCAGCAGCCATACAGGGTCTAACTATGGCTACACCTTC. Translation gives CASSHTGSNYGYTF.

V gene TRBV28 combines with J gene TRBJ1-1; D is perhaps TRBD1 (5 bases). Trimming removed 4 bases from V and 4 bases from J, with 13 bases in between. There are 14 residues in the CDR3. Per the germline V gene, CDR1 is MDHEN and CDR2 is SYDVKM. The CDR3 coding sequence is TGTGCCAGCAGTTCCCTATTAACAGGCACTGAAGCTTTCTTT. Residues: CASSSLLTGTEAFF.

This clone occurred many times. The V call is TRBV5-7, the J call TRBJ1-5; D is possibly TRBD1 (6 bases). TRBV5-7 is identified as an open reading frame with a role that is uncertain. V was clipped by 5 bases and J by 0 bases, with 24 bases between them. The CDR3 has 19 residues. CDR3 sequence: CASSPSGTPGALSNQPQHF. The CDR3 DNA reads TGTGCCAGCAGTCCATCCGGGACACCCGGGGCCCTTAGCAATCAGCCCCAGCATTTT.

V is TRBV30 and J is TRBJ2-3; 7 bases fit TRBD2. Germline-derived CDR1 and CDR2 are GTSNPN and SVGIG (reference sequence). V was pared by 2 bases and J by 2 bases, with 4 bases of the junction left unmatched. The CDR3 totals 14 residues. The DNA of the CDR3 is TGTGCCTGGAGTCCCCTAGCGGTCACAGATACGCAGTATTTT. Its translation: CAWSPLAVTDTQYF.

The chain carries TRBV7-8 and TRBJ2-1, with TRBD1 identical over 10 bases. Per the germline V gene, CDR1 is SGHVS and CDR2 is FQNEAQ. V shed 5 bases and J 4 bases; nucleotides not matched to a gene: 11. This CDR3 region has 17 residues. The CDR3 protein is CASSRGGSGQGYNEQFF. CDR3 nucleotide sequence: TGTGCCAGCAGCCGGGGAGGTTCGGGACAGGGGTACAATGAGCAGTTCTTC.

Concerning this clone: Sequence at one end of the junction differs from germline and may be a read error. This sequence joins TRBV4-3 and TRBJ2-5, with 7 bases lining up with TRBD2. The CDR3 extends over 16 amino acids. Per germline, CDR1 LGHNA and CDR2 YSLEER. Here the CDR3 reads CASSQDLGTSGGGPNF. The CDR3, as DNA: TGCGCCAGCAGCCAAGATCTGGGAACGTCTGGCGGGGGTCCAAACTTC.

This clone was observed a few times. The chain recombines TRBV5-6 with TRBJ1-2, with 8 bases that match TRBD1. The V gene's germline CDR1 is SGHDT and CDR2 YYEEEE. Trimming cost V 6 bases and J 5 bases; bases outside gene matches: 3. There are 12 residues in the CDR3. In nucleotides, the CDR3 is TGTGCCAGCACCAGGACAGGGTATGGCTACACCTTC. Translating gives CASTRTGYGYTF.

V gene TRBV7-3 combines with J gene TRBJ2-2, with a tentative D call TRBD2 (7 bases). Germline V gene lookup returns CDR1 SGHTA and CDR2 FQGTGA. The CDR3 has 16 amino acids. V was shortened by 4 bases and J by 0 bases, with 12 bases between the two germline ends. This CDR3 is CASSSRGGANTGELFF. CDR3 nucleotide sequence: TGTGCCAGCAGCTCCAGAGGGGGGGCGAACACCGGGGAGCTGTTTTTT.

The rearrangement links TRBV19 to TRBJ2-2; perhaps TRBD2 as D (6 bases). Germline CDR1 is LNHDA and CDR2 is SQIVND (reference sequence). The V end lost 5 bases, the J end lost 6 bases, and 16 bases lay between the germline ends. The CDR3 consists of 15 residues. The CDR3 is CASSPRRGLAGELFF. As DNA, the CDR3 is TGTGCCAGTAGTCCTAGGCGGGGTTTGGCCGGGGAGCTGTTTTTT.

The chain is built from TRBV30 and TRBJ2-2; TRBD2 matches 8 bases. V lost 0 bases to trimming and J lost 3 bases; unmatched junction nucleotides: 3. The CDR3 runs 15 residues. Per the germline V gene, CDR1 is GTSNPN and CDR2 is SVGIG (reference sequence). CDR3 loop: CAWSVNGRDTGELFF. The CDR3 DNA sequence: TGTGCCTGGAGTGTAAACGGGAGGGACACCGGGGAGCTGTTTTTT.

The chain joins TRBV9 to TRBJ1-1; possible D gene TRBD1, 5 bases. From germline, CDR1 is SGDLS and CDR2 YYNGEE. V was pared by 4 bases and J by 10 bases, with 14 bases between. CDR3 length equals 12 residues. The CDR3 sequence is CASSPTEGAAFF. CDR3 in DNA: TGTGCCAGCAGCCCGACGGAAGGGGCAGCTTTCTTT.

The chain has TRBV29-1 and TRBJ1-1; 11 positions match TRBD1. The CDR3 sequence is 14 residues long. Germline CDR1 is SQVTM and CDR2 is ANQGSEA. The CDR3 nucleotides read TGCAGTCTCCGGGCAGGGACAGGGGGTTCTGAAGCTTTCTTT. It specifies CSLRAGTGGSEAFF. The complete variable domain, with remaining parts taken from reference TRBV29-1 and TRBJ1-1, reads SAVISQKPSRDICQRGTSLTIQCQVDSQVTMMFWYRQQPGQSLTLIATANQGSEATYESGFVIDKFPISRPNLTFSTLTVSNMSPEDSSIYLCSLRAGTGGSEAFFGQGTRLTVV.

The chain carries TRBV4-2 and TRBJ2-1; D perhaps matches TRBD2 (6 bases). V shed 3 bases and J shed 9 bases, with 15 bases lying between them. Germline CDR1 and CDR2: LGHNA and YNFKEQ. The CDR3 has 14 amino acids. Written as DNA, the CDR3 is TGTGCCAGCAGCCAGACGATGCAGGGAGGTGAGCAGTTCTTC. Translation gives CASSQTMQGGEQFF.

A single count supports this clone. The rearrangement joins TRBV18 to TRBJ2-1, with TRBD1 as a possible D gene (7 bases). CDR1 and CDR2 (germline): KGHSH, LQKENI. This CDR3 has 15 amino acids. V gave up 2 bases and J gave up 6 bases, with 14 bases separating them. CDR3 sequence (DNA): TGTGCCAGCTCACCATTCAGGGGGGATGGCAATGAGCAGTTCTTC. Translation: CASSPFRGDGNEQFF.

Here the CDR3 DNA reads TGTGCCACCCAAGGAGGGGGGACAGGGAATTCACCCCTCCACTTT. The encoded protein is CATQGGGTGNSPLHF. The rearrangement joins TRBV24-1 to TRBJ1-6; 9 nucleotides agree with TRBD1. CDR3 length equals 15 residues. Germline V gene data show CDR1 as KGHDR and CDR2 as SFDVKD. V lost 9 bases and J lost 7; bases outside the gene matches: 9.